The TCR beta chain under discussion was sequenced for a study of cytomegalovirus exposure and HLA in healthy donors. Study results and caveats: In vitro checks showed that a few CMV-associated chains really do target CMV antigens. There were 164 TCR beta chains listed as cytomegalovirus-associated. The TCR clusters that emerged in the first cohort tended, a later analysis found, to co-occur in the 110 or so validation repertoires.

The germline V gene encodes CDR1 SGHNT and CDR2 YYREEE (reference sequence). V was clipped by 4 bases and J by 2 bases; unmatched bases: 9. This CDR3 is built from 15 residues. This table comes from immunoSEQ multiplex PCR, and its TCRdb copy is limited to in-frame clones, with some not included. The profile covers roughly 280,000 clones, with just over 85% appearing a single time and about 1% taken by the ten largest. Note on this clone: Its target is unknown.

Sample: PBMCs. This TCR was sampled from a woman aged 18-30 years in good health and CMV-seronegative. V usage is TRBV5-4 and J usage is TRBJ2-7; 7 nucleotides match TRBD2. In DNA form, the CDR3 reads TGTGCCAGCAGCGCCCGTCCTAGCGGAACCTACGAGCAGTACTTC. Encoded protein: CASSARPSGTYEQYF.